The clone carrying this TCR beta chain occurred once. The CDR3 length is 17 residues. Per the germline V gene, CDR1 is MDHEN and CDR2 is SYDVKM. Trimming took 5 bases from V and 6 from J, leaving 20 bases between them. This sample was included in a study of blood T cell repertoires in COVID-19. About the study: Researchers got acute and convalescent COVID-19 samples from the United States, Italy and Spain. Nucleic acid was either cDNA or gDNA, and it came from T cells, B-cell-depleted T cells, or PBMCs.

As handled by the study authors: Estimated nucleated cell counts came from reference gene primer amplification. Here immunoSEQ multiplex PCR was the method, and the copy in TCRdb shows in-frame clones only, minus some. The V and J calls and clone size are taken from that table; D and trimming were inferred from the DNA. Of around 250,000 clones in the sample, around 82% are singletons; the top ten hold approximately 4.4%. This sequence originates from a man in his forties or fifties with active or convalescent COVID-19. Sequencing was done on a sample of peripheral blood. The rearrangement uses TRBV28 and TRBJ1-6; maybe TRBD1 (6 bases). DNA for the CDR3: TGTGCCAGCAGTCTGCCCGGCAGACAGGAACTTAATTCACCCCTCCACTTT. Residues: CASSLPGRQELNSPLHF.